These 30 T cell receptor beta chains share one sample of origin, sequenced in a study of T cells in Graves' hyperthyroidism and ophthalmopathy. Amplified TCR beta CDR3 regions came from RNA transcripts. The primer set for the first-round RT-PCR of the TCR CDR3 was HTBI. Each CDR3 protein gets one entry after TCRdb re-called the multiplex PCR reads with MiXCR. Found here are approximately 260,000 distinct CDR3 sequences, approximately 14% of them singletons; the top ten hold 30%. The sample comprised blood. These TCRs come from a woman between 50 and 59 years old with Graves' hyperthyroidism that later progressed to Graves' ophthalmopathy.

This clonotype came up many times. CDR3 in amino acids: CASSPSLAAGYNEQFF. CDR3 DNA: TGTGCCAGCTCACCATCGCTAGCGGCGGGGTACAATGAGCAGTTCTTC. V gene TRBV18 combines with J gene TRBJ2-1, with 7 nucleotides matching TRBD2. Germline values: CDR1 KGHSH, CDR2 LQKENI. The CDR3 loop spans 16 amino acids. Trimming removed 2 bases from V and 4 bases from J; junction bases left unmatched: 8. The full variable domain, completed using reference TRBV18 and TRBJ2-1, is NAGVMQNPRHLVRRRGQEARLRCSPMKGHSHVYWYRQLPEEGLKFMVYLQKENIIDESGMPKERFSAEFPKEGPSILRIQQVVRGDSAAYFCASSPSLAAGYNEQFFGPGTRLTVL.

This clonotype was seen ten or more times. The chain uses TRBV24-1 and TRBJ1-5, with TRBD1 as a possible D gene (6 bases). The CDR3 has 12 residues. V gave up 8 bases and J gave up 12 bases, with 16 bases separating them. Germline V gene lookup returns CDR1 KGHDR and CDR2 SFDVKD. CDR3 DNA sequence: TGTGCCACCAACAATGGGGACAACCTCCAGCATTTT. Its protein product is CATNNGDNLQHF.

This clonotype appeared many times. The chain links TRBV5-1 to TRBJ2-1; TRBD2 aligns across 9 bases. There are 16 residues in the CDR3. With V trimmed by 4 bases and J by 8 bases, 13 bases remained unmatched. Germline V gives CDR1 SGHRS, CDR2 YFSETQ. The DNA for the CDR3 is TGCGCCAGCAGCCTGTCGGGTAGCGGGAGATCGGATGAGCAGTTCTTC. Encoded protein: CASSLSGSGRSDEQFF.

This clonotype occurred many times. The rearrangement joins TRBV20-1 to TRBJ2-5; D is ambiguous. V lost 3 bases and J 5 bases, leaving 13 bases between the germline ends. The CDR3 is 13 amino acids. The V gene's germline CDR1 is DFQATT and CDR2 SNEGSKA (reference sequence). The DNA of the CDR3 is TGCAGTGCTAGTAGTCACCTAGGGGAGACCCAGTACTTC. Translating it yields CSASSHLGETQYF.

This clonotype has a handful of counts. The chain joins TRBV24-1 to TRBJ2-1, with 10 bases identical to TRBD2. The CDR3 has 14 residues. V gave up 7 bases and J gave up 5 bases; unmatched junction bases: 4. Germline V gene data show CDR1 as KGHDR and CDR2 as SFDVKD. CDR3 region: CATSGLAADNEQFF. The CDR3 nucleotides are TGTGCCACCAGCGGACTAGCGGCAGACAATGAGCAGTTCTTC.

This clonotype was detected many times. J is TRBJ1-5 and V is TRBV2, with a possible D match to TRBD1 (6 bases). The length of the CDR3 is 16 residues. CDR1 is SNHLY and CDR2 is FYNNEI in the germline V gene. V shed 3 bases and J shed 0 bases, with 12 bases lying between them. CDR3 loop: CASSDGRGNSNQPQHF. In nucleotides, the CDR3 is TGTGCCAGCAGTGATGGCAGGGGCAATAGCAATCAGCCCCAGCATTTT. The full variable domain, in which reference TRBV2 and TRBJ1-5 provide the parts outside the CDR3, is EPEVTQTPSHQVTQMGQEVILRCVPISNHLYFYWYRQILGQKVEFLVSFYNNEISEKSEIFDDQFSVERPDGSNFTLKIRSTKLEDSAMYFCASSDGRGNSNQPQHFGDGTRLSIL.

This clonotype was seen at least ten times. The chain employs TRBV5-1 and TRBJ2-1; D is possibly TRBD2 (5 bases). V was clipped by 3 bases and J by 7 bases, with 11 bases between them. Looked up from germline, CDR1 is SGHRS and CDR2 is YFSETQ. The CDR3 is 13 residues long. CDR3 sequence (DNA): TGCGCCAGCAGCTATGAGGGTAGAAATGAGCAGTTCTTC. Amino acids: CASSYEGRNEQFF. Supplemented by reference TRBV5-1 and TRBJ2-1, the full variable domain reads KAGVTQTPRYLIKTRGQQVTLSCSPISGHRSVSWYQQTPGQGLQFLFEYFSETQRNKGNFPGRFSGRQFSNSRSEMNVSTLELGDSALYLCASSYEGRNEQFFGPGTRLTVL.

This rearrangement joins TRBV9 to TRBJ2-3; 16 nucleotides match TRBD2. Germline V gives CDR1 SGDLS, CDR2 YYNGEE. The junction had 8 bases not matched to a gene; V was cut back by 3 bases and J by 1 base. This CDR3 comprises 19 residues. The DNA of the CDR3 is TGTGCCAGCAGCGAGACCAGGGGACTAGCGGGAGGGTGCACAGATACGCAGTATTTT. As protein: CASSETRGLAGGCTDTQYF.

In its sample, this clonotype was seen many times. The rearrangement links TRBV5-1 to TRBJ2-3, with D perhaps assigned TRBD1 or TRBD2 (5 bases each). The CDR3 runs to 15 residues. Trimming left V 3 bases short and J 4 bases short, with 15 bases between. Germline V CDR1 and CDR2: SGHRS, YFSETQ. In DNA form, the CDR3 reads TGCGCCAGCAGCTCCTCAGGGAGTTTGGCAGATACGCAGTATTTT. Translated: CASSSSGSLADTQYF. Together with reference TRBV5-1 and TRBJ2-3, the CDR3 gives the full variable domain: KAGVTQTPRYLIKTRGQQVTLSCSPISGHRSVSWYQQTPGQGLQFLFEYFSETQRNKGNFPGRFSGRQFSNSRSEMNVSTLELGDSALYLCASSSSGSLADTQYFGPGTRLTVL.

This clonotype was picked up many times. V is TRBV27 and J is TRBJ2-3, with 9 bases that match TRBD2. This CDR3 spans 14 amino acids. The V gene end was trimmed by 3 bases and the J gene end by 7 bases; junction bases not matched to a gene: 5. Germline CDR1 and CDR2: MNHEY and SMNVEV (reference sequence). The CDR3 is CASSFGLAGNTQYF. The CDR3 region has the DNA TGTGCCAGCAGTTTCGGGCTAGCGGGAAATACGCAGTATTTT.

This clonotype came up many times. V usage is TRBV20-1 and J usage is TRBJ1-5; the D is unclear. The CDR3 loop spans 15 amino acids. Germline V gene lookup returns CDR1 DFQATT and CDR2 SNEGSKA (reference sequence). V was clipped by 0 bases and J by 8 bases, with 17 bases between them. The CDR3 spells CSARDPLLSEKPQHF. DNA for the CDR3: TGCAGTGCTAGAGACCCCCTTCTGTCGGAGAAGCCCCAGCATTTT.

This clonotype was recorded many times. This sequence joins TRBV30 and TRBJ2-1; 8 bases fit TRBD2. The CDR3 covers 14 residues. CDR1 is GTSNPN and CDR2 is SVGIG in the germline V gene (reference sequence). Germline trimming cut 2 bases from V and 0 bases from J; bases unmatched to any gene: 0. This CDR3 is CAWSSGSSYNEQFF. Here the CDR3 DNA reads TGTGCCTGGAGTAGCGGGAGCTCCTACAATGAGCAGTTCTTC.

This clonotype was recorded many times. This sequence joins TRBV20-1 and TRBJ2-1; TRBD2 agrees at 10 bases. The ends lost 1 base at V and 5 bases at J; junction bases unmatched: 11. This CDR3 contains 17 residues. CDR1 is DFQATT and CDR2 is SNEGSKA in the germline V gene (reference sequence). CDR3 DNA sequence: TGCAGTGCTAGAGCCCCCCGGAGCGGGAGGGTCCACAATGAGCAGTTCTTC. As protein: CSARAPRSGRVHNEQFF.

This clonotype appeared many times. CDR3 protein: CASSEGEREQYF. In DNA form, the CDR3 reads TGTGCCAGCAGCGAGGGGGAGCGCGAGCAGTACTTC. This rearrangement joins TRBV7-9 to TRBJ2-7; the D gene is possibly TRBD1 (6 bases). Trimming pared 5 bases from V and 6 bases from J, leaving 11 bases between. CDR1 SEHNR and CDR2 FQNEAQ come from the germline V gene (reference sequence). The CDR3 is 12 amino acids.

V is TRBV4-1 and J is TRBJ1-2; D unresolved. Trimming stripped 0 bases from V and 4 bases from J, with 6 bases between. Germline values: CDR1 MGHRA, CDR2 YSYEKL. The CDR3 is 13 residues long. The CDR3 region is CASSQDFIYGYTF. DNA for the CDR3: TGCGCCAGCAGCCAAGATTTCATCTATGGCTACACCTTC.

This clonotype showed up just a few times. J is TRBJ1-5 and V is TRBV15, with a possible D match to TRBD1 (5 bases). The germline V and J ends were trimmed by 3 bases and 4 bases, with 16 bases remaining between them. Germline V gene data show CDR1 as LNHNV and CDR2 as YYDKDF (reference sequence). This CDR3 has 16 amino acids. The CDR3 loop reads CATSRSRVMVNQPQHF. CDR3 in DNA: TGTGCCACCAGCAGGAGCAGGGTCATGGTGAATCAGCCCCAGCATTTT.

This chain uses TRBV6-5 with TRBJ2-5, with D perhaps matching TRBD1 (6 bases). The germline V gene encodes CDR1 MNHEY and CDR2 SVGAGI. V lost 0 bases to trimming and J lost 4 bases, with 27 bases between them. The CDR3 runs to 20 residues. In DNA, the CDR3 is TGTGCCAGCAGTTACTCCCCCGGGCGTGGTATGGGGGCGATAGGAGAGACCCAGTACTTC. Protein: CASSYSPGRGMGAIGETQYF.

This clonotype was seen at least ten times. The chain has TRBV10-3 and TRBJ2-1, with TRBD2 matching over 12 bases. The length of the CDR3 is 16 residues. Germline-derived CDR1 and CDR2 are ENHRY and SYGVKD. After removal of 5 bases from V and 5 bases from J, the junction contained 7 bases not matched to a gene. The CDR3 DNA sequence: TGTGCCATCAGTTCACGACTAGCGGGAGACCACAATGAGCAGTTCTTC. It specifies CAISSRLAGDHNEQFF.

Details on this clonotype: A much larger clone lies a single base off, so this may be a read error. The gene calls are TRBV5-1 and TRBJ2-6, with 7 bases that match TRBD1. V gave up 4 bases and J gave up 0 bases; unmatched junction bases: 4. Per the germline V gene, CDR1 is SGHRS and CDR2 is YFSETQ. The length of the CDR3 is 16 residues. The CDR3 sequence: CASSLQGSSGANVLTF. CDR3 sequence (DNA): TGCGCCAGCAGCCTACAGGGGTCCTCTGGGGCCAACGTCCTGACTTTC. The variable domain in full, with the rest retrieved from reference TRBV5-1 and TRBJ2-6, is KAGVTQTPRYLIKTRGQQVTLSCSPISGHRSVSWYQQTPGQGLQFLFEYFSETQRNKGNFPGRFSGRQFSNSRSEMNVSTLELGDSALYLCASSLQGSSGANVLTFGAGSRLTVL.

At least ten counts were recorded for this clonotype. V gene TRBV2 combines with J gene TRBJ2-2; 9 bases align to TRBD2. Losses at the gene ends were 8 bases for V and 1 base for J; bases not matched to a gene: 5. The germline CDR1 and CDR2 sequences are SNHLY and FYNNEI. The CDR3 is 15 residues long. The CDR3 coding sequence is TGTGCCAGCCTTTTGACTAGCGGGAACACCGGGGAGCTGTTTTTT. Encoded protein: CASLLTSGNTGELFF.

Worth noting for this clonotype: The junction differs from germline at one of its ends, possibly a read error. This rearrangement joins TRBV28 to TRBJ1-5; D may be TRBD1 (6 bases). There are 16 residues in the CDR3. Germline CDR1 reads MDHEN; CDR2 reads SYDVKM. CDR3 bases: TGCGCCAGCAGCCACCCAGGGGCAGAAGGCAATCAGCCCCAGCATTTT. This sequence encodes CASSHPGAEGNQPQHF. The full variable domain, completed using reference TRBV28 and TRBJ1-5, is DVKVTQSSRYLVKRTGEKVFLECVQDMDHENMFWYRQDPGLGLRLIYFSYDVKMKEKGDIPEGYSVSREKKERFSLILESASTNQTSMYLCASSHPGAEGNQPQHFGDGTRLSIL.

This clonotype was counted at least ten times. V and J are TRBV2 and TRBJ1-2; D gene ambiguous. V was trimmed by 7 bases and J by 4 bases, leaving 13 bases between them. Germline V gene data show CDR1 as SNHLY and CDR2 as FYNNEI. CDR3 length equals 13 residues. For the CDR3, the DNA is TGTGCCAGCATTCGGACGCAGTCCTATGGCTACACCTTC. Its protein product is CASIRTQSYGYTF.

This clonotype has at least ten counts. The chain is built from TRBV20-1 and TRBJ2-7; 10 bases are shared with TRBD1. This CDR3 has 14 amino acids. CDR1 is DFQATT and CDR2 is SNEGSKA in the germline V gene (reference sequence). After removal of 1 base from V and 5 bases from J, the junction contained 5 bases not matched to a gene. DNA for the CDR3: TGCAGTGCTAGAGCCCCGGACAGGGGGGACGAGCAGTACTTC. Its translation is CSARAPDRGDEQYF.

Ten or more counts support this clonotype. This sequence joins TRBV3-1 and TRBJ2-1, with 12 bases fitting TRBD1. The CDR3 has 17 residues. The ends lost 2 bases at V and 5 bases at J; junction bases unmatched: 7. Germline CDR1 and CDR2: LGHDT and YNNKEL (reference sequence). The CDR3 loop reads CASSQFWGQGANNEQFF. CDR3 DNA: TGTGCCAGCAGCCAATTTTGGGGACAGGGGGCAAACAATGAGCAGTTCTTC.

This clonotype was seen repeatedly, ten times or more. The V and J genes are TRBV30 and TRBJ2-4, with TRBD2 matching 9 bases. CDR1 is GTSNPN, CDR2 SVGIG, per germline (reference sequence). Trimming removed 5 bases from V and 0 bases from J; junction bases left unmatched: 5. This CDR3 has 15 amino acids. For the CDR3, the DNA is TGTGCCTGGGAGGATAGCGGGAGAGCCAAAAACATTCAGTACTTC. It translates to CAWEDSGRAKNIQYF. Variable domain in full (rest from reference TRBV30 and TRBJ2-4): SQTIHQWPATLVQPVGSPLSLECTVEGTSNPNLYWYRQAAGRGLQLLFYSVGIGQISSEVPQNLSASRPQDRQFILSSKKLLLSDSGFYLCAWEDSGRAKNIQYFGAGTRLSVL.

This clonotype was picked up many times. The rearrangement joins TRBV20-1 to TRBJ1-1; the D is unclear. Germline V lookup: CDR1 DFQATT, CDR2 SNEGSKA (reference sequence). The CDR3 covers 13 residues. With 1 base removed from V and 1 base from J, the gap between germline ends came to 7 bases. CDR3 region: CSARGDPNTEAFF. The DNA for the CDR3 is TGCAGTGCTAGAGGGGATCCGAACACTGAAGCTTTCTTT.

The sample holds many counts of this clonotype. This rearrangement joins TRBV7-2 to TRBJ2-1; TRBD2 aligns across 11 bases. CDR3 length: 19 amino acids. From germline, CDR1 is SGHTA and CDR2 FQGNSA. V was pared by 5 bases and J by 5 bases, with 17 bases of the junction left unmatched. The CDR3 DNA sequence: TGTGCCAGCAGCCCCTACCCTGGGACTAGCGGAGCCCCCAACAATGAGCAGTTCTTC. Protein sequence: CASSPYPGTSGAPNNEQFF.

This clonotype has a count of ten or more. V usage is TRBV7-9 and J usage is TRBJ2-5; no clear D gene. This CDR3 has 12 amino acids. Germline V lookup: CDR1 SEHNR, CDR2 FQNEAQ (reference sequence). V lost 3 bases and J lost 3, with 5 bases in between. CDR3 amino acids: CASSFSEETQYF. CDR3 bases: TGTGCCAGCAGCTTTTCAGAAGAGACCCAGTACTTC. Combining the CDR3 with reference TRBV7-9 and TRBJ2-5 gives the whole variable domain DTGVSQNPRHKITKRGQNVTFRCDPISEHNRLYWYRQTLGQGPEFLTYFQNEAQLEKSRLLSDRFSAERPKGSFSTLEIQRTEQGDSAMYLCASSFSEETQYFGPGTRLLVL.

In this sample, this clonotype turned up many times. At one boundary the junction diverges from the germline segment, which might be a read error. V and J are TRBV3-1 and TRBJ1-1; D remains unclear. This CDR3 is 13 amino acids long. The germline CDR1 and CDR2 sequences are LGHDT and YNNKEL (reference sequence). The CDR3 DNA is TGTGCCAGCAGCCTCGGGCAGAACACTGAAACTTTCTTT. Translation: CASSLGQNTETFF.

Ten or more counts support this clonotype. The chain carries TRBV12-3 or TRBV12-4 and TRBJ2-7; D gene uncertain. The CDR3 loop spans 12 amino acids. V was trimmed by 6 bases and J by 2 bases, leaving 8 bases between them. In nucleotides, the CDR3 is TGTGCCAGCAGCCACTCCCCCTACGAGCAGTACTTC. Protein sequence: CASSHSPYEQYF.